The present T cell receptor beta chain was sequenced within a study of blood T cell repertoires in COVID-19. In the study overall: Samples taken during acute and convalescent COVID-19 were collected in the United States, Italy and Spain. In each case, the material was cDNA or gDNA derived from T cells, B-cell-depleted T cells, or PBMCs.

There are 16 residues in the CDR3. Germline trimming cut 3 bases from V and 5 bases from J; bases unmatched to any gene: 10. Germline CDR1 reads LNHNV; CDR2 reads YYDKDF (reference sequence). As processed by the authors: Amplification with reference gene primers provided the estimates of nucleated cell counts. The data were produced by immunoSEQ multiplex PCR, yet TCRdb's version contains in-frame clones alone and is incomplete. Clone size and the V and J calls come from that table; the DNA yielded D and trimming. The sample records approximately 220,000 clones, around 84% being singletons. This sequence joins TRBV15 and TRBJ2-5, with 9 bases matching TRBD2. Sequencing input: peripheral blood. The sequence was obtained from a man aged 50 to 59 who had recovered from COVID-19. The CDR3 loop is CATSSPERGVTETQYF. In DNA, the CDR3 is TGTGCCACCAGCAGTCCTGAGCGGGGGGTCACGGAGACCCAGTACTTC.